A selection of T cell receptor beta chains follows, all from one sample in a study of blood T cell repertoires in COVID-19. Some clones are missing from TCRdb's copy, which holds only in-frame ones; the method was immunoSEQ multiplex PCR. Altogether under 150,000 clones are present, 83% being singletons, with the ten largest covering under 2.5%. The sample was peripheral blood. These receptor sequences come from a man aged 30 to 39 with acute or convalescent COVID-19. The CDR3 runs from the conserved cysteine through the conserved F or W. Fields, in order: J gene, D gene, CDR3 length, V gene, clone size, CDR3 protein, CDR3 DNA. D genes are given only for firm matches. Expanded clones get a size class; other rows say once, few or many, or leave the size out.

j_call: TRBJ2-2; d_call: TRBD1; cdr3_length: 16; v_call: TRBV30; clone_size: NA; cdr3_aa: CAWSVLWDSSDGELFF; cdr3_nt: TGTGCCTGGAGTGTCCTCTGGGACAGCAGTGACGGGGAGCTGTTTTTT
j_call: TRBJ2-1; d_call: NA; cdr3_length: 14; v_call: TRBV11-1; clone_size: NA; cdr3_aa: CASSSPASANEQFF; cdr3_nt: TGTGCCAGCAGCTCCCCGGCTAGCGCCAATGAGCAGTTCTTC
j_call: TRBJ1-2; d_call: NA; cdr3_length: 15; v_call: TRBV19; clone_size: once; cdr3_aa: CASTHPAAGNYGYTF; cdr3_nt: TGTGCCAGTACCCACCCCGCTGCGGGGAACTATGGCTACACCTTC
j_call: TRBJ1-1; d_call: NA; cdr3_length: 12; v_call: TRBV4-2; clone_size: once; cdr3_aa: CATGGPNTEAFF; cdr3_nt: TGTGCCACCGGAGGCCCGAACACTGAAGCTTTCTTT
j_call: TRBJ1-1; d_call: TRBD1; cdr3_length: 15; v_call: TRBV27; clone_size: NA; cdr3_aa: CASSSLGQGDTEAFF; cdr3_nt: TGTGCCAGCAGTTCTCTGGGACAGGGAGACACTGAAGCTTTCTTT
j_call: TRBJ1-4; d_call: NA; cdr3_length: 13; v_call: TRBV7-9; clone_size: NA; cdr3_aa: CASSCRDCEKLFF; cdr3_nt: TGTGCCAGCAGCTGCCGGGACTGTGAAAAACTGTTTTTT
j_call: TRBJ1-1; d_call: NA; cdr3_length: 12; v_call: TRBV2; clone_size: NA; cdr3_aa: CASSARGTEAFF; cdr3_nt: TGTGCCAGCTCTGCCAGGGGAACTGAAGCTTTCTTT
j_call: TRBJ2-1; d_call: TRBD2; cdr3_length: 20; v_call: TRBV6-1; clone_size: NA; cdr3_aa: CASSEGRGLAGVPLRNEQFF; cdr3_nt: TGTGCCAGCAGTGAAGGAAGAGGACTAGCGGGAGTCCCCCTAAGGAATGAGCAGTTCTTC
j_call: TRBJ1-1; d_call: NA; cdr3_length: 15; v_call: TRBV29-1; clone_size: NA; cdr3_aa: CSVEERFSRGPEAFF; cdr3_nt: TGCAGCGTTGAAGAAAGGTTTTCCAGGGGTCCTGAAGCTTTCTTT
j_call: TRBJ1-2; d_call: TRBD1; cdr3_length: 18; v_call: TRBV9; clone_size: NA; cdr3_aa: CASSAPYFKQGTNYGYTF; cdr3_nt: TGTGCCAGCAGCGCGCCGTATTTTAAACAGGGGACTAACTATGGCTACACCTTC
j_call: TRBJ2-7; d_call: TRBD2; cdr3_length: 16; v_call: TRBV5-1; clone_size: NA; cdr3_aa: CASSLGPGGGSYEQYF; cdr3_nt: TGCGCCAGCAGCTTGGGTCCGGGGGGAGGTTCCTACGAGCAGTACTTC
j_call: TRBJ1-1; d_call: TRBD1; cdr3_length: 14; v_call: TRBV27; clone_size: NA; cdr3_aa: CASRDRSKVAEAFF; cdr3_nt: TGTGCCAGCCGGGACAGAAGTAAGGTCGCTGAAGCTTTCTTT
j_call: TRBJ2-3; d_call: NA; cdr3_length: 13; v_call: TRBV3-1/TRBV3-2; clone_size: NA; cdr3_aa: CASSQDLGGSRGF; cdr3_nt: TGTGCCAGCAGCCAAGATCTGGGCGGGTCAAGGGGGTTT
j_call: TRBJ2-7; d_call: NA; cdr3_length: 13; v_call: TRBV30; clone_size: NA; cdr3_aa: CAWSRDSTYEQYF; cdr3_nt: TGTGCCTGGAGCCGGGACTCCACTTACGAGCAGTACTTC
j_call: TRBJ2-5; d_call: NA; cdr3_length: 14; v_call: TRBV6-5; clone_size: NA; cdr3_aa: CASTPHRPEETQYF; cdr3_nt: TGTGCCAGCACCCCGCACCGCCCGGAAGAGACCCAGTACTTC
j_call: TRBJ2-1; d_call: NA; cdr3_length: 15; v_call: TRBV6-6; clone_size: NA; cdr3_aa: CASFLPGGGGNEQFF; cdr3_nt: TGTGCCAGCTTTCTACCGGGGGGAGGGGGCAATGAGCAGTTCTTC
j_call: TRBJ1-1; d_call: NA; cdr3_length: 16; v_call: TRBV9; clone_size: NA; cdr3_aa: CASSVEGGGAVTEAFF; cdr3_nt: TGTGCCAGCAGCGTAGAGGGAGGGGGGGCCGTCACTGAAGCTTTCTTT
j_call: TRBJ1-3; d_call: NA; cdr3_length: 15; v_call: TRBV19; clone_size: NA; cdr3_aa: CASSTQGSRGNTIYF; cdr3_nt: TGTGCCAGTAGTACCCAGGGCAGCCGAGGAAACACCATATATTTT
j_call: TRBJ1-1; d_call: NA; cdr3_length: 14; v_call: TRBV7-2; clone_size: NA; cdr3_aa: CASSLFGQRTEAFF; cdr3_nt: TGTGCCAGCAGCTTATTCGGACAGCGCACTGAAGCTTTCTTT
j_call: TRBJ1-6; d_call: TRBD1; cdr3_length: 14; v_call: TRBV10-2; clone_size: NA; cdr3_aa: CASSRQGEDSPLHF; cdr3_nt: TGCGCCAGCAGTAGACAGGGTGAAGATTCACCCCTCCACTTT
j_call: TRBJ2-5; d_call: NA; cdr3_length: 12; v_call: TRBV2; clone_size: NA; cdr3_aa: CASSEIVETQYF; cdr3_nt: TGTGCCAGCAGTGAGATAGTGGAGACCCAGTACTTC
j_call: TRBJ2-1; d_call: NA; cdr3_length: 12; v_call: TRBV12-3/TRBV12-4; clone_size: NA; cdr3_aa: CATNPLPGEQFF; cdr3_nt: TGTGCCACCAACCCGTTACCGGGTGAGCAGTTCTTC
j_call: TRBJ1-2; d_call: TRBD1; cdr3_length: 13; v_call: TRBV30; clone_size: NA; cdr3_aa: CAWSEPGGYGYTF; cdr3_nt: TGTGCCTGGAGTGAACCAGGGGGCTATGGCTACACCTTC
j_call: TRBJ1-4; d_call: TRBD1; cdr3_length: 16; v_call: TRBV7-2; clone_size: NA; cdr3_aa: CASSFQGARAGEKLFF; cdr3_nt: TGTGCCAGCAGCTTTCAGGGGGCACGGGCTGGGGAAAAACTGTTTTTT
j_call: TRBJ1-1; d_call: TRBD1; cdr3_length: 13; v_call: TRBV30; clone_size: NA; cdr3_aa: CAWADRDGTEAFF; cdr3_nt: TGTGCCTGGGCCGACAGGGATGGGACTGAAGCTTTCTTT
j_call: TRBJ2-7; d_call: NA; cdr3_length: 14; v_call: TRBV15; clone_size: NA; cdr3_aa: CATSRDNGAYEQYF; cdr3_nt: TGTGCCACCAGCAGAGATAACGGGGCCTACGAGCAGTACTTC
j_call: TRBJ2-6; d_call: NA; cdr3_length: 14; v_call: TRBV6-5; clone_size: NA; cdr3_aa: CASLPLAGANVLTF; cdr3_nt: TGTGCCAGCCTGCCGTTAGCTGGGGCCAACGTCCTGACTTTC
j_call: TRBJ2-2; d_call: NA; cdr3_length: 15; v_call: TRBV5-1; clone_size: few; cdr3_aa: CASSFSEGHTGELFF; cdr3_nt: TGCGCCAGCAGCTTTTCGGAGGGACACACCGGGGAGCTGTTTTTT
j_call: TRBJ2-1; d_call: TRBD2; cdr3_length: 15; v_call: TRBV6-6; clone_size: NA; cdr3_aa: CASSYAGGPYNEQFF; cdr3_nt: TGTGCCAGCAGTTACGCGGGGGGCCCATACAATGAGCAGTTCTTC
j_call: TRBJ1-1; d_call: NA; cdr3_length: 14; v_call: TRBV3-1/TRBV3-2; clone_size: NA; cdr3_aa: CASSPQQGGTEAFF; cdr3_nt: TGTGCCAGCAGCCCTCAGCAGGGAGGCACTGAAGCTTTCTTT
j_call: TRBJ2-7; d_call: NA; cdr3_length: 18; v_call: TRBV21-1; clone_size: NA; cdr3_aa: CASSRDAPGTGAPYEQYF; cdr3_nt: TGTGCCAGCAGTCGAGATGCCCCCGGGACAGGGGCGCCCTACGAGCAGTACTTC
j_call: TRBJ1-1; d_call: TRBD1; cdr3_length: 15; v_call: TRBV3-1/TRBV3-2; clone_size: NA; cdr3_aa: CASSHGTGGGTEAFF; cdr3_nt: TGTGCCAGCAGCCACGGAACAGGGGGCGGCACTGAAGCTTTCTTT
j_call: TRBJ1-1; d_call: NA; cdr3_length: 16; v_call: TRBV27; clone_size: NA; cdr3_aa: CASSPRSTTGAQEAFF; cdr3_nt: TGTGCCAGCAGTCCACGATCCACGACAGGCGCCCAAGAAGCTTTCTTT
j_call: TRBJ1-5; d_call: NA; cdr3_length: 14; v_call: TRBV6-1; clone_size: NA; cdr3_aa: CASSDGGGPGPQHF; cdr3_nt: TGTGCCAGCAGTGACGGGGGGGGGCCAGGGCCCCAGCATTTT
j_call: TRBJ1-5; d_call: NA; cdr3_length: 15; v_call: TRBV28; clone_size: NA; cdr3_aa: CASRPGGNSNQPQHF; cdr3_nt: TGTGCCAGCAGGCCGGGGGGAAATAGCAATCAGCCCCAGCATTTT
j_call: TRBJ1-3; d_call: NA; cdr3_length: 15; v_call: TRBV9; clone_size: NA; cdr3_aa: CASSAFRGAGNTIYF; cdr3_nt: TGTGCCAGCAGCGCCTTCCGGGGTGCTGGAAACACCATATATTTT
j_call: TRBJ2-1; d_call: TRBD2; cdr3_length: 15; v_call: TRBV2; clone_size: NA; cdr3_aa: CASRRVEVAGNEQFF; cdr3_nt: TGTGCCAGCAGGAGGGTTGAGGTAGCGGGCAATGAGCAGTTCTTC
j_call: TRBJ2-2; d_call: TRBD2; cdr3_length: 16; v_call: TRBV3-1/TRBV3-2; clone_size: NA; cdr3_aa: CASSQQPGLNTGELFF; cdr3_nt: TGTGCCAGCAGCCAACAACCGGGACTAAACACCGGGGAGCTGTTTTTT
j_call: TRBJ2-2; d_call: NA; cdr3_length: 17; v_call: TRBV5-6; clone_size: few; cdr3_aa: CASSLEMSRALTGELFF; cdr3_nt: TGTGCCAGCAGCTTGGAAATGAGCAGGGCCCTCACCGGGGAGCTGTTTTTT
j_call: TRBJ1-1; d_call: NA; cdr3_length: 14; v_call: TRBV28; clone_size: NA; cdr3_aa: CASSPGLMNTEAFF; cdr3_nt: TGTGCCAGCAGTCCAGGGCTGATGAACACTGAAGCTTTCTTT
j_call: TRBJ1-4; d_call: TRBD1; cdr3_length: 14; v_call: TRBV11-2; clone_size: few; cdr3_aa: CASSSQGAFEKLFF; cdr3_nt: TGTGCCAGCAGCTCACAGGGGGCGTTTGAAAAACTGTTTTTT
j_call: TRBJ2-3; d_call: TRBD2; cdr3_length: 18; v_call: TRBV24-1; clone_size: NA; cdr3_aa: CATSAPPGLAGGTDTQYF; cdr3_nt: TGTGCCACCAGTGCTCCCCCTGGACTAGCGGGAGGGACAGATACGCAGTATTTT
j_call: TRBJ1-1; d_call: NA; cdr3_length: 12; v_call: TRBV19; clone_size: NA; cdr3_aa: CASSARVTEAFF; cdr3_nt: TGTGCCAGTAGTGCACGGGTCACTGAAGCTTTCTTT
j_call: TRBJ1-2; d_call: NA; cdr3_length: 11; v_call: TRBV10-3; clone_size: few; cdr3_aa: CATSNFYGYTF; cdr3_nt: TGTGCCACCTCTAACTTCTATGGCTACACCTTC
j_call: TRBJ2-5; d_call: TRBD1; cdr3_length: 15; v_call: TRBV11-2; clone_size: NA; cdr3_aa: CASSTTGTGKETQYF; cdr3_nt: TGTGCCAGCAGCACAACCGGGACAGGGAAAGAGACCCAGTACTTC
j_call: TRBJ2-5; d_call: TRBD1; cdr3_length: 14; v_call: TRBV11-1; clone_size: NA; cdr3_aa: CASSPGTAQETQYF; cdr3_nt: TGTGCCAGCAGCCCCGGGACAGCCCAAGAGACCCAGTACTTC
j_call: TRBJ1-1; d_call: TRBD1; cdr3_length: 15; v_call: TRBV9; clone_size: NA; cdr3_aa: CASSPWTGGVTEAFF; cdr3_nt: TGTGCCAGCAGCCCATGGACAGGGGGCGTGACTGAAGCTTTCTTT
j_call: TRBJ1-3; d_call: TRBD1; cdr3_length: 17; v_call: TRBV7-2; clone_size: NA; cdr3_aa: CASSLFQSGGTGNTIYF; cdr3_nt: TGTGCCAGCAGCTTATTTCAGTCAGGGGGCACTGGAAACACCATATATTTT
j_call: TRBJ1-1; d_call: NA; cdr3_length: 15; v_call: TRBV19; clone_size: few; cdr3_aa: CASSGNRNLNTEAFF; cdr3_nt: TGTGCCAGTAGTGGGAACAGGAATTTGAACACTGAAGCTTTCTTT
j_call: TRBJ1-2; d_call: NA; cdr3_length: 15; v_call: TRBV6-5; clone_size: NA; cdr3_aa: CASSPLAVGSYGYTF; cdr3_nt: TGTGCCAGCAGTCCCTTGGCCGTTGGCTCCTATGGCTACACCTTC
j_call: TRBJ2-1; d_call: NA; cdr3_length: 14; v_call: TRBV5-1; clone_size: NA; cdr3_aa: CASSLDPVYNEQFF; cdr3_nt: TGCGCCAGCAGCTTGGATCCGGTCTACAATGAGCAGTTCTTC
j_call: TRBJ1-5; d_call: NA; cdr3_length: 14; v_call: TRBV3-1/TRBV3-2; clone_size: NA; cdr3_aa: CASSLRTGNQPQHF; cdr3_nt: TGTGCCAGCAGCCTCCGGACAGGCAATCAGCCCCAGCATTTT
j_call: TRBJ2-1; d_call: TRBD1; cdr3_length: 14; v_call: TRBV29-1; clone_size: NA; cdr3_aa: CSVESRDRYNEQFF; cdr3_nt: TGCAGCGTTGAGTCCCGGGACAGGTACAATGAGCAGTTCTTC
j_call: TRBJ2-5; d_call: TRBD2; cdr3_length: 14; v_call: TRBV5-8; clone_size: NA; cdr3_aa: CASSSGLAGETQYF; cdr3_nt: TGTGCCAGCAGCTCCGGACTAGCGGGCGAGACCCAGTACTTC
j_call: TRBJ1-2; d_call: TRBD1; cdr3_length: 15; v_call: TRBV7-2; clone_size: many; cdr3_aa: CASSFQPGQQDGYTF; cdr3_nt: TGTGCCAGCAGCTTTCAACCGGGACAGCAAGATGGCTACACCTTC